The 20 T cell receptor beta chains presented below share a single source sample, sequenced in a study of cytomegalovirus exposure and HLA in healthy donors. PCR involved 60 Vbeta and 13 Jbeta primers. Repertoires were generated with immunoSEQ multiplex PCR, while TCRdb's copy carries only in-frame clones and drops some. The profile shows about 100,000 clones, about 9.5% of them singletons. The sample consisted of PBMCs. The receptors were sampled from a middle-aged man in good health and CMV-seropositive.

This clone came up a few times. The chain combines TRBV5-4 with TRBJ1-2; D remains unclear. V lost 6 bases and J lost 11, with 17 bases in between. The germline CDR1 and CDR2 sequences are SGHNT and YYREEE (reference sequence). The CDR3 contains 12 residues. In nucleotides, the CDR3 is TGTGCCAGCACCTTCCGTGGCAGTCCTTACACCTTC. Its translation is CASTFRGSPYTF.

The J gene is TRBJ1-2, the V gene TRBV6-1; 8 positions match TRBD1. Germline assignment: CDR1 MNHNS and CDR2 SASEGT. With 5 bases clipped from V and 6 bases from J, the junction kept 2 bases outside the gene matches. This CDR3 has 12 residues. CDR3 nucleotides: TGTGCCAGCAGTCTGACAGGGGATGGCTACACCTTC. Translating it yields CASSLTGDGYTF.

There are a few counts of this clone. Compared with germline, one end of the junction differs, possibly owing to a read error. The chain links TRBV15 to TRBJ1-5; D possibly corresponds to TRBD1 (6 bases). The CDR3 runs 15 residues. CDR1 LNHNV and CDR2 YYDKDF come from the germline V gene (reference sequence). CDR3 amino acids: CATSRDPGGNQPQNF. In nucleotides, the CDR3 is TGTGCCACCAGCAGAGATCCTGGGGGCAATCAGCCCCAGAATTTT.

This chain connects TRBV5-1 to TRBJ2-7; TRBD1 agrees at 8 bases. V was pared by 1 base and J by 6 bases, with 6 bases of the junction left unmatched. The CDR3 has 14 residues. Germline-derived CDR1 and CDR2 are SGHRS and YFSETQ. CDR3 coding DNA: TGCGCCAGCAGCTTGAGGCAGGGGGCAGGCGAGCAGTACTTC. Translating it yields CASSLRQGAGEQYF.

V usage is TRBV5-5 and J usage is TRBJ1-5; D gene unclear. V was trimmed by 4 bases and J by 7 bases, leaving 12 bases between them. Per the germline V gene, CDR1 is SGHKS and CDR2 is YYEKEE (reference sequence). CDR3 length equals 13 residues. The CDR3 loop reads CASSQNGRQPQHF. In DNA form, the CDR3 reads TGTGCCAGCAGCCAGAACGGGAGGCAGCCCCAGCATTTT.

The rearrangement links TRBV12-5 to TRBJ2-7; a possible D gene is TRBD2 (5 bases). The length of the CDR3 is 16 residues. The germline V gene has CDR1 LGHNT and CDR2 FRNRAP. With 2 bases removed from V and 1 base from J, the gap between germline ends came to 15 bases. The CDR3 coding sequence is TGTGCTAGTGGTTTGCTCGTTGCGGGCCTATCCTACGAGCAGTACTTC. It specifies CASGLLVAGLSYEQYF.

The V and J genes are TRBV19 and TRBJ1-4; tentative D call: TRBD1 (5 bases). Germline V lookup: CDR1 LNHDA, CDR2 SQIVND (reference sequence). Trimming cost V 7 bases and J 10 bases, with 19 bases left between them. This CDR3 has 14 residues. CDR3 DNA: TGTGCCAGTAACTCCGGGACGGCCGGGGGAAAACTGTTTTTT. Its translation: CASNSGTAGGKLFF.

This clone was observed a handful of times. V gene TRBV9 combines with J gene TRBJ2-2, with a tentative D call TRBD2 (6 bases). Germline lookup yields CDR1 SGDLS and CDR2 YYNGEE. The ends were cut back, 3 bases at V and 7 bases at J, with 10 bases in the middle. The CDR3 length is 13 residues. The CDR3, as DNA: TGTGCCAGCAGCGGGGACTTTGGCGGGGAGCTGTTTTTT. The encoded protein is CASSGDFGGELFF.

To note about this clone: No conserved phenylalanine or tryptophan ends this CDR3, so it is likely a read error. V usage is TRBV28 and J usage is TRBJ1-5; 8 nucleotides agree with TRBD1. This CDR3 has 16 residues. Germline CDR1 MDHEN, CDR2 SYDVKM. J gave up 6 bases and V 6 bases, and 13 bases lay outside the gene matches. In nucleotides, the CDR3 is TGTGCCAGCAGCTCCCCTCAGGGGGCGTTCGGTCAGCCCCAGCATGTT. Translating gives CASSSPQGAFGQPQHV.

There are a few counts of this clone. The chain couples TRBV5-6 to TRBJ2-3; TRBD2 might be the D (6 bases). The CDR3 sequence is 15 residues long. Trimming took 4 bases from V and 6 from J, leaving 18 bases between them. From germline, CDR1 is SGHDT and CDR2 YYEEEE. As DNA, the CDR3 is TGTGCCAGCAGCCCCATGGGGGGAGTGGGGGATACGCAGTATTTT. This codes for CASSPMGGVGDTQYF.

This clone showed up just a few times. This chain connects TRBV7-6 to TRBJ2-3; 11 bases line up with TRBD2. Germline V gives CDR1 SGHVS, CDR2 FNYEAQ. The ends lost 3 bases at V and 6 bases at J; junction bases unmatched: 8. The CDR3 has 16 amino acids. CDR3 coding DNA: TGTGCCAGCAGCTTTCTAGCGGGAGGCCCCACGGATACGCAGTATTTT. This codes for CASSFLAGGPTDTQYF. The variable domain in full, completed from reference TRBV7-6 and TRBJ2-3, reads GAGVSQSPRYKVTKRGQDVALRCDPISGHVSLYWYRQALGQGPEFLTYFNYEAQQDKSGLPNDRFSAERPEGSISTLTIQRTEQRDSAMYRCASSFLAGGPTDTQYFGPGTRLTVL.

V usage is TRBV5-6 and J usage is TRBJ2-7, with 8 bases fitting TRBD2. CDR1 SGHDT and CDR2 YYEEEE come from the germline V gene. CDR3 length: 12 residues. Trimming took 7 bases from V and 6 from J; bases not matched to a gene: 6. The CDR3, as DNA: TGTGCCAGCGATCTGGCGGGGGGCGAGCAGTACTTC. It translates to CASDLAGGEQYF. The full variable domain, in which reference TRBV5-6 and TRBJ2-7 provide the parts outside the CDR3, is DAGVTQSPTHLIKTRGQQVTLRCSPKSGHDTVSWYQQALGQGPQFIFQYYEEEERQRGNFPDRFSGHQFPNYSSELNVNALLLGDSALYLCASDLAGGEQYFGPGTRLTVT.

This clone was recorded a few times. The chain has TRBV6-5 and TRBJ2-7; 8 bases match TRBD1. V shed 5 bases, J shed 3 bases, and the junction held 9 bases outside the gene matches. The CDR3 length is 15 residues. The germline V gene has CDR1 MNHEY and CDR2 SVGAGI. In DNA, the CDR3 is TGTGCCAGCAGTGTGACAGGGGCCCCAATCTACGAGCAGTACTTC. This translates into CASSVTGAPIYEQYF.

In this sample, this clone turned up a few times. The chain links TRBV19 to TRBJ1-2, with D maybe TRBD1 (5 bases). This CDR3 has 13 residues. Germline-derived CDR1 and CDR2 are LNHDA and SQIVND (reference sequence). V lost 7 bases to trimming and J lost 5 bases, with 14 bases between them. The CDR3: CASTKQDTYGYTF. The CDR3 DNA is TGTGCCAGTACCAAACAGGATACATATGGCTACACCTTC.

CDR3 protein: CASTRLAGDTQYF. Written as DNA, the CDR3 is TGTGCCAGCACCCGACTAGCGGGAGATACGCAGTATTTT. The rearrangement uses TRBV6-5 and TRBJ2-3, with 10 bases that match TRBD2. Looked up from germline, CDR1 is MNHEY and CDR2 is SVGAGI. The CDR3 loop spans 13 amino acids. Trimming took 7 bases from V and 5 from J; bases not matched to a gene: 3.

The CDR3 sequence is CASSPPLAGVGDTQYF. CDR3 nucleotides: TGTGCCAGCAGTCCACCCCTAGCGGGAGTGGGAGATACGCAGTATTTT. V and J are TRBV28 and TRBJ2-3; TRBD2 agrees at 10 bases. Germline V gene lookup returns CDR1 MDHEN and CDR2 SYDVKM. The CDR3 consists of 16 residues. Unmatched junction bases numbered 10, after V lost 5 bases and J lost 5 bases.

This chain uses TRBV15 with TRBJ1-2; 8 bases agree with TRBD1. Germline V gene sequence: CDR1 LNHNV, CDR2 YYDKDF (reference sequence). This CDR3 is built from 14 residues. The V and J ends lost 6 bases and 4 bases, in that order; junction bases with no gene match: 7. Here the CDR3 DNA reads TGTGCCACCAGAGGACAGGGAAGCCTCTATGGCTACACCTTC. This codes for CATRGQGSLYGYTF.

The sample holds a few counts of this clone. This CDR3 is CASSQGLASSYEQYF. The CDR3 region has the DNA TGTGCCAGCAGCCAAGGACTAGCGAGTTCCTACGAGCAGTACTTC. This chain connects TRBV4-2 to TRBJ2-7, with TRBD2 identical over 8 bases. The V and J ends lost 1 base and 1 base, in that order; junction bases with no gene match: 3. This CDR3 is built from 15 residues. CDR1 and CDR2 (germline): LGHNA, YNFKEQ.

This chain uses TRBV5-1 with TRBJ2-7; 10 positions match TRBD1. The CDR3 loop spans 13 amino acids. Germline V lookup: CDR1 SGHRS, CDR2 YFSETQ. V was pared by 3 bases and J by 7 bases, with 4 bases of the junction left unmatched. DNA of the CDR3: TGCGCCAGCAGCTCAGACAGGGGGCAGGAGCAGTACTTC. Its translation: CASSSDRGQEQYF.

The chain combines TRBV30 with TRBJ2-1; 11 bases line up with TRBD2. The CDR3 consists of 16 residues. Germline values: CDR1 GTSNPN, CDR2 SVGIG (reference sequence). Germline trimming cut 4 bases from V and 10 bases from J; bases unmatched to any gene: 15. CDR3 amino acids: CAWIPTGLAGGFEQFF. CDR3 DNA sequence: TGTGCCTGGATCCCGACGGGGCTAGCGGGAGGATTCGAGCAGTTCTTC.